This T cell receptor (beta chain) was identified in a study of T cells in Graves' hyperthyroidism and ophthalmopathy. Study-level points and caveats: Clonotypes that were expanded in thyroid above 0.001 mostly appeared in blood too.

CDR1 MNHEY and CDR2 SMNVEV come from the germline V gene (reference sequence). The J segment lost 0 bases and the V segment lost 6 bases, leaving 7 bases of the junction unmatched. The CDR3 totals 16 residues. This clonotype showed up many times. Antigen: not known. Researchers amplified the TCR beta CDR3 regions from RNA transcripts. Initially, a first-round RT-PCR of the TCR CDR3 employed the HTBI primer set. TCRdb reprocessed the multiplex PCR reads with MiXCR, giving one entry per CDR3 protein. The sample has roughly 570,000 distinct CDR3 sequences; 15% to 19% are singletons. The authors deemed Graves' hyperthyroidism stable absent ophthalmopathy progression within 18 months.

Sequenced material: blood. The genes are TRBV27 and TRBJ2-7, with 11 bases matching TRBD2. The sequence came from a woman under 40 with Graves' hyperthyroidism. The CDR3 nucleotides are TGTGCCAGCAGCCGGATACTAGCGGGAGTCTCCTACGAGCAGTACTTC. This encodes CASSRILAGVSYEQYF.